A single T cell receptor beta chain is shown here with its context. Its specificity is unknown. Germline-derived CDR1 and CDR2 are SGHVS and FNYEAQ. V was shortened by 6 bases and J by 4 bases, with 17 bases between the two germline ends. This CDR3 has 15 residues. The record originates from a study of CD8 T cells in ankylosing spondylitis. Study observations and caveats: Some of the motif variants had earlier been found in reactive arthritis patients' fluid and blood. A TCR beta motif of eight highly homologous variants appeared characteristic of ankylosing spondylitis blood.

TCRdb analysed the 5' RACE reads with MiXCR anew, one entry per CDR3 protein. Of some 220,000 distinct CDR3 sequences in the sample, more than 5.5% were seen once. This rearrangement joins TRBV7-6 to TRBJ2-3; D is uncertain. The sample taken for sequencing was blood, either unsorted or a sorted T cell fraction (not recorded which). This sequence was found in a male donor with ankylosing spondylitis. The CDR3 DNA is TGTGCCAGCAGGCTTATGGCGGAGCCGCCAGATACGCAGTATTTT. Amino acids: CASRLMAEPPDTQYF.